Included here is one T cell receptor beta chain sequence, with context. This sample was included in a study of T cell changes during pregnancy in multiple sclerosis. Libraries were prepared by immunoSEQ multiplex PCR; TCRdb keeps only in-frame clonotypes and omits some of them. The repertoire consists of roughly 63,000 clones, with roughly 91% occurring once and the leading ten covering roughly 2.2%. The sequence was obtained from a female donor in good health, enrolled as a control in a pregnancy study. The sequences come from peripheral blood, collected in the second trimester of pregnancy.

In nucleotides, the CDR3 is TGTGCCAGCAACGCGGGGGTTAATCAAGAGACCCAGTACTTC. It encodes CASNAGVNQETQYF. The V call is TRBV9, the J call TRBJ2-5; TRBD2 matches at 7 bases. With 6 bases clipped from V and 2 bases from J, the junction kept 7 bases outside the gene matches. The CDR3 length is 14 residues. Germline-derived CDR1 and CDR2 are SGDLS and YYNGEE.